This T cell receptor (beta chain) derives from a study of T cell clones after liver transplantation. The protocol was immunoSEQ multiplex PCR, while the TCRdb copy is restricted to in-frame clones and leaves out a portion. The data contain about 75,000 clones, 84% of them singletons. This specimen consisted of CD4+ T cells from blood, obtained less than 50 months after liver transplant. The clonotype was recovered from a human patient who received a liver transplant. The graft donor may be the source of some T cells.

The CDR3 DNA follows: TGCGCCAGCAGCCAAACTGCGGGACAGCCCTACGAGCAGTACTTC. Its translation: CASSQTAGQPYEQYF. The chain joins TRBV4-1 to TRBJ2-7; TRBD1 might be the D (7 bases). Trimming took off 2 bases at V and 2 bases at J, with 13 bases between the two ends. The V gene's germline CDR1 is MGHRA and CDR2 YSYEKL. The CDR3 loop spans 15 amino acids.